Described below is a single T cell receptor beta chain sequence and its context. This specimen belongs to a study of follicular helper T cells after annual influenza vaccination. The V segment lost 5 bases and the J segment 5 bases; nucleotides outside the gene matches: 1. This CDR3 region has 12 residues. Germline CDR1 is SGHAT and CDR2 is FQNNGV. Time point in this sample: 2014-2015 season, 7 days after vaccination. Only in-frame clones appear in the TCRdb table, and some are missing; sequencing was by immunoSEQ multiplex PCR. The table records some 900 clones, approximately 90% of them present only once.

Source: CXCR5+ CD38+ circulating T follicular helper cells from blood, taken 7 days after influenza vaccination. Sample subset: circulating Tfh, non-naive CD4+CXCR5+PD-1+ (ICOS+CD38+ or ICOS-CD38-). The receptor comes from an adult who received the influenza vaccine. The chain employs TRBV11-2 and TRBJ2-5; TRBD1 aligns across 8 bases. DNA for the CDR3: TGTGCCAGCAGCCGACAGGGGGAGACCCAGTACTTC. Its protein product is CASSRQGETQYF.